This passage covers 25 T cell receptor beta chains from one sample sequenced in a study of regulatory T cells in long-lasting Graves disease. Construction of the TCR beta libraries employed iRepertoire HTBI primers in conjunction with Arm-PCR of CDR3 regions. TCRdb re-called the multiplex PCR reads through MiXCR, storing one row per CDR3 protein. The sample yields about 220,000 distinct CDR3 sequences, 15% to 20% seen once. Sample time point: newly diagnosed GD, antithyroid drugs for less than 3 months. PBMC-extracted RNA yielded the TCR library. The same specimen was also included in a second study, on T cells in Graves' hyperthyroidism and ophthalmopathy.

Source: peripheral blood mononuclear cells (PBMCs), taken at new diagnosis, from a patient treated with antithyroid drugs. Receptors originate from a woman between 25 and 40 years old with Graves disease.

This clonotype came up many times. V and J are TRBV29-1 and TRBJ1-1; 7 bases line up with TRBD1. Germline V gene lookup returns CDR1 SQVTM and CDR2 ANQGSEA. V was pared by 4 bases and J by 5 bases, with 16 bases of the junction left unmatched. The CDR3 has 16 residues. The DNA for the CDR3 is TGCAGCGTTGCCCTTATTCGGACAGGAGAGGTGACTGAAGCTTTCTTT. Protein: CSVALIRTGEVTEAFF. Looking up the rest from reference TRBV29-1 and TRBJ1-1 gives the full variable domain: SAVISQKPSRDICQRGTSLTIQCQVDSQVTMMFWYRQQPGQSLTLIATANQGSEATYESGFVIDKFPISRPNLTFSTLTVSNMSPEDSSIYLCSVALIRTGEVTEAFFGQGTRLTVV.

This clonotype was recorded at least ten times. The chain employs TRBV2 and TRBJ2-6; D not resolved. V was pared by 4 bases and J by 0 bases, with 10 bases between. This CDR3 has 16 residues. Looked up from germline, CDR1 is SNHLY and CDR2 is FYNNEI. The CDR3 loop reads CASSVGHISGANVLTF. CDR3 nucleotide sequence: TGTGCCAGCAGTGTAGGGCATATCTCTGGGGCCAACGTCCTGACTTTC.

This clonotype was seen repeatedly, ten times or more. This rearrangement joins TRBV20-1 to TRBJ1-2; D is perhaps TRBD1 (5 bases). With 0 bases removed from V and 0 bases from J, the gap between germline ends came to 17 bases. Germline V lookup: CDR1 DFQATT, CDR2 SNEGSKA (reference sequence). This CDR3 spans 17 amino acids. Here the CDR3 reads CSARDPGPGRANYGYTF. The CDR3 nucleotides read TGCAGTGCTAGAGATCCGGGACCGGGGAGGGCTAACTATGGCTACACCTTC.

This clonotype showed up many times. The rearrangement uses TRBV2 and TRBJ2-7; TRBD1 aligns across 10 bases. Germline V gene data show CDR1 as SNHLY and CDR2 as FYNNEI. J lost 1 base, V lost 1 base, and 7 bases had no gene match. The CDR3 length is 17 residues. The CDR3, as DNA: TGTGCCAGCAGTGAAGGGACAGGGGGGGTTTTTTCCTACGAGCAGTACTTC. This codes for CASSEGTGGVFSYEQYF.

Many counts were recorded for this clonotype. This chain joins TRBV4-2 and TRBJ2-1; TRBD2 matches 12 bases. Germline lookup yields CDR1 LGHNA and CDR2 YNFKEQ. The CDR3 length is 16 residues. The V and J ends lost 4 bases and 6 bases, in that order; junction bases with no gene match: 7. The chain's CDR3 is CASSPGGLAGGNEQFF. CDR3 nucleotide sequence: TGTGCCAGCAGCCCCGGGGGACTAGCGGGCGGCAATGAGCAGTTCTTC.

In the case of this clonotype: It differs at one base from a far larger clone, so likely a read error. The V call is TRBV9, the J call TRBJ1-2; TRBD1 agrees at 7 bases. Germline V gives CDR1 SGDLS, CDR2 YYNGEE. V dropped 4 bases and J dropped 7; count of bases not matched to a gene: 7. The CDR3 is 13 residues long. The CDR3 DNA reads TGTGCCAGCAGCAGACAGGGAGAGGGTGGCTACACCTTC. This encodes CASSRQGEGGYTF.

The chain employs TRBV28 and TRBJ2-1, with 9 bases fitting TRBD2. CDR3 length: 14 residues. Germline CDR1 MDHEN, CDR2 SYDVKM. V gave up 8 bases and J gave up 2 bases; unmatched junction bases: 4. DNA of the CDR3: TGTGCCAGCCGACTAGCGGTTCCCTACAATGAGCAGTTCTTC. Residues: CASRLAVPYNEQFF. Full variable domain (remainder filled in from reference TRBV28 and TRBJ2-1): DVKVTQSSRYLVKRTGEKVFLECVQDMDHENMFWYRQDPGLGLRLIYFSYDVKMKEKGDIPEGYSVSREKKERFSLILESASTNQTSMYLCASRLAVPYNEQFFGPGTRLTVL.

This clonotype was detected a few times. The J gene is TRBJ2-1, the V gene TRBV6-1; D is undetermined. The CDR3 totals 15 residues. Looked up from germline, CDR1 is MNHNS and CDR2 is SASEGT. V was shortened by 4 bases and J by 4 bases, with 14 bases between the two germline ends. The DNA of the CDR3 is TGTGCCAGCAGTGCTCTAATAAACACTTACAATGAGCAGTTCTTC. Protein product: CASSALINTYNEQFF.

This clonotype was seen more than once but under ten times. This chain uses TRBV15 with TRBJ2-5; D is possibly TRBD1 or TRBD2 (5 bases each). Between the trimmed V and J ends, which lost 1 base and 3 bases, there was a span of 9 bases. CDR1 is LNHNV, CDR2 YYDKDF, per germline (reference sequence). The CDR3 loop spans 14 amino acids. CDR3 sequence reads: CATSRGRGEETQYF. Here the CDR3 DNA reads TGTGCCACCAGCAGAGGTAGAGGGGAAGAGACCCAGTACTTC.

This clonotype was counted many times. The chain employs TRBV19 and TRBJ1-1; D not resolved. CDR1 is LNHDA, CDR2 SQIVND, per germline (reference sequence). V lost 6 bases and J 8 bases, leaving 10 bases between the germline ends. The length of the CDR3 is 11 residues. The CDR3, as DNA: TGTGCCAGTAGCGCGTGGGCAGAAGCTTTCTTT. Amino acids: CASSAWAEAFF. Full variable domain (rest looked up from reference TRBV19 and TRBJ1-1): DGGITQSPKYLFRKEGQNVTLSCEQNLNHDAMYWYRQDPGQGLRLIYYSQIVNDFQKGDIAEGYSVSREKKESFPLTVTSAQKNPTAFYLCASSAWAEAFFGQGTRLTVV.

The genes are TRBV4-1 and TRBJ1-3; D is undetermined. Trimming removed 2 bases at V and 4 bases at J, with 6 bases between. Germline V gene lookup returns CDR1 MGHRA and CDR2 YSYEKL. This CDR3 has 13 residues. The CDR3 here is CASSQSPGNTIYF. CDR3 nucleotides: TGCGCCAGCAGCCAATCACCCGGAAACACCATATATTTT.

This clonotype was seen a handful of times. V usage is TRBV20-1 and J usage is TRBJ2-5; D remains ambiguous. Trimming took 6 bases from V and 4 from J, leaving 15 bases between them. The CDR3 is 13 amino acids. Looked up from germline, CDR1 is DFQATT and CDR2 is SNEGSKA (reference sequence). The CDR3: CSAKEFSRETQYF. CDR3 DNA sequence: TGCAGTGCCAAGGAGTTTTCCCGAGAGACCCAGTACTTC.

The V gene is TRBV11-3, the J gene TRBJ2-1, with a possible D match to TRBD2 (5 bases). Germline V gene lookup returns CDR1 SGHNT and CDR2 YENEEA. The CDR3 has 13 amino acids. V lost 1 base and J 7 bases, leaving 8 bases between the germline ends. CDR3 in amino acids: CASSLGGWNEQFF. Here the CDR3 DNA reads TGTGCCAGCAGCTTAGGAGGGTGGAATGAGCAGTTCTTC.

This clonotype was observed at least ten times. As DNA, the CDR3 is TGTGCCAGCAGCTTAGAAGCCAGGGCCTATGGCTACACCTTC. Protein: CASSLEARAYGYTF. The V and J genes are TRBV7-9 and TRBJ1-2; D possibly corresponds to TRBD1 (5 bases). The CDR3 sequence is 14 residues long. Per the germline V gene, CDR1 is SEHNR and CDR2 is FQNEAQ (reference sequence). V lost 1 base, J lost 4 bases, and 10 bases lay in between. The whole variable domain, filled in from reference TRBV7-9 and TRBJ1-2, reads DTGVSQNPRHKITKRGQNVTFRCDPISEHNRLYWYRQTLGQGPEFLTYFQNEAQLEKSRLLSDRFSAERPKGSFSTLEIQRTEQGDSAMYLCASSLEARAYGYTFGSGTRLTVV.

The sample holds many counts of this clonotype. The chain combines TRBV5-6 with TRBJ2-7, with 12 bases that match TRBD1. The trim removed 2 bases at V and 6 bases at J, leaving 9 bases unmatched. The CDR3 is 16 amino acids. Germline CDR1 and CDR2: SGHDT and YYEEEE. The CDR3 loop reads CASSLARDRGRPEQYF. As DNA, the CDR3 is TGTGCCAGCAGCTTAGCCCGGGACAGGGGGCGCCCCGAGCAGTACTTC.

There are a few counts of this clonotype. The chain joins TRBV14 to TRBJ1-2; weak D call: TRBD1 (6 bases). V was clipped by 4 bases and J by 3 bases, with 9 bases between them. The CDR3 has 13 amino acids. Germline V gives CDR1 SGHDN, CDR2 FVKESK. CDR3 DNA: TGTGCCAGCAGCCGTTCAGGGGACTATGGCTACACCTTC. As protein: CASSRSGDYGYTF. Combining the CDR3 with reference TRBV14 and TRBJ1-2 gives the whole variable domain EAGVTQFPSHSVIEKGQTVTLRCDPISGHDNLYWYRRVMGKEIKFLLHFVKESKQDESGMPNNRFLAERTGGTYSTLKVQPAELEDSGVYFCASSRSGDYGYTFGSGTRLTVV.

This chain links TRBV2 with TRBJ1-2, with D possibly TRBD1 on 6 matching bases. CDR1 SNHLY and CDR2 FYNNEI come from the germline V gene. Trimming left V 7 bases short and J 4 bases short, with 13 bases between. This CDR3 is 13 amino acids long. CDR3 sequence reads: CASKRDIGYGYTF. CDR3 DNA: TGTGCCAGCAAGAGGGACATAGGCTATGGCTACACCTTC.

This clonotype was observed at least ten times. This chain uses TRBV7-2 with TRBJ1-2; D remains ambiguous. CDR1 SGHTA and CDR2 FQGNSA come from the germline V gene. V dropped 4 bases and J dropped 4 bases, with 13 bases sitting between them. The CDR3 length is 14 residues. CDR3 region: CASSSFLPVYGYTF. In DNA, the CDR3 is TGTGCCAGCAGCTCTTTCCTACCGGTCTATGGCTACACCTTC.

This clonotype was observed at least ten times. The rearrangement joins TRBV20-1 to TRBJ1-2; D may be TRBD1 (5 bases). V was clipped by 6 bases and J by 4 bases, with 24 bases between them. The CDR3 runs 16 residues. Germline V lookup: CDR1 DFQATT, CDR2 SNEGSKA (reference sequence). The CDR3 DNA follows: TGCAGTGCCGACAAAGCGGCTAGGGGCGACGGCTATGGCTACACCTTC. It yields the protein CSADKAARGDGYGYTF.

A note on this clonotype: A much larger clone sits a single nucleotide away, making a read error possible. The rearrangement uses TRBV6-1 and TRBJ2-7; the D call may be TRBD1 or TRBD2 (7 bases each). Germline CDR1 MNHNS, CDR2 SASEGT. Trimming stripped 6 bases from V and 0 bases from J, with 18 bases between. This CDR3 is 16 amino acids long. CDR3 protein: CASRCRGGASSYEQYF. Here the CDR3 DNA reads TGTGCCAGCAGGTGCAGGGGGGGGGCGAGCTCCTACGAGCAGTACTTC.

As regards this clonotype: A far larger clone is just one base off, so this is likely a read error. The conserved final phenylalanine or tryptophan is absent from the CDR3, which likely points to a read error. This sequence joins TRBV11-2 and TRBJ2-3, with 8 positions matching TRBD2. The V gene end was trimmed by 6 bases and the J gene end by 3 bases; junction bases not matched to a gene: 11. This CDR3 has 16 residues. Germline CDR1 and CDR2: SGHAT and FQNNGV. In nucleotides, the CDR3 is TGTGCCAGCAGTGAAATCAGGAGCGGGAGTACAGATACGCAGTATCTT. Translating gives CASSEIRSGSTDTQYL.

This rearrangement joins TRBV6-5 to TRBJ2-1; 8 bases line up with TRBD2. CDR3 length: 18 amino acids. J gave up 0 bases and V 2 bases, and 9 bases lay outside the gene matches. From germline, CDR1 is MNHEY and CDR2 SVGAGI. DNA of the CDR3: TGTGCCAGCAGTTACCTAGCTAGCGGGCGCAGCTCCTACAATGAGCAGTTCTTC. It encodes CASSYLASGRSSYNEQFF.

This clonotype was recorded many times. The V call is TRBV11-3, the J call TRBJ2-2; the match to TRBD1 covers 9 bases. Germline CDR1 is SGHNT and CDR2 is YENEEA. CDR3 length: 15 residues. The trim removed 1 base at V and 3 bases at J, leaving 0 bases unmatched. CDR3 nucleotide sequence: TGTGCCAGCAGCTTAGGGGACAGGGACACCGGGGAGCTGTTTTTT. This translates into CASSLGDRDTGELFF.

In the case of this clonotype: A read error is possible here, since a much larger clone lies one base away. The rearrangement links TRBV7-2 to TRBJ2-5; D tentatively reads TRBD1 or TRBD2 (7 bases each). Germline CDR1 and CDR2: SGHTA and FQGNSA. The CDR3 has 14 residues. The CDR3 DNA sequence: TGTGCCACTTCTCTCAGGGGGGCGGGAGAGACCCGGTACTTC. It specifies CATSLRGAGETRYF.

This clonotype was counted ten times or more. The rearrangement uses TRBV30 and TRBJ1-2; D may be TRBD1 (5 bases). The CDR3 runs 12 residues. Trimming pared 4 bases from V and 10 bases from J, leaving 16 bases between. Germline-derived CDR1 and CDR2 are GTSNPN and SVGIG (reference sequence). The CDR3, as DNA: TGTGCCTGGATGCGTCGGGACGATGACTACACCTTC. Residues: CAWMRRDDDYTF.